This T cell receptor beta chain was sequenced for a study of T cells in pancreatic ductal adenocarcinoma. The data were produced by immunoSEQ multiplex PCR, yet TCRdb's version contains in-frame clones alone and is incomplete. The data contain more than 25,000 clones, just over 90% of them singletons. Germline V CDR1 and CDR2: MNHNY, SVGAGI (reference sequence). The CDR3 is 13 residues long. The V end was cut by 7 bases, the J end by 4 bases, with 13 bases between. Surgery without prior neoadjuvant therapy was the treatment of the selected pancreatic ductal adenocarcinoma patients. About this clone itself: The antigen remains unidentified.

Overall study results and limits: Unique clonotypes were 8 to 10-fold more numerous in blood than in tumor. Tumor and blood clonality did not differ significantly, about 0.11 versus 0.078. Enrichment of CD45RO+ effector over naive T cells in tumors may bias clonality.

The source material was PBMCs. V usage is TRBV6-6 and J usage is TRBJ1-1; a possible D gene is TRBD1 (6 bases). The sequence derives from a human donor with pancreatic ductal adenocarcinoma. This CDR3 is CASKTGAPTEAFF. DNA for the CDR3: TGTGCCAGCAAAACGGGGGCCCCCACTGAAGCTTTCTTT.